This note documents a single T cell receptor (beta chain) sequence. This record belongs to a study of blood T cell repertoires in COVID-19. Looking at the study overall: The cDNA or gDNA used as material had been derived from T cells, B-cell-depleted T cells, or PBMCs.

Clones were sequenced by immunoSEQ multiplex PCR, and TCRdb holds only the in-frame ones, with some missing. The sample includes 100,000 to 150,000 clones, roughly 90% of them seen just once. This CDR3 contains 17 residues. V lost 1 base to trimming and J lost 2 bases, with 13 bases between them. Germline CDR1 SGHNT, CDR2 YYREEE (reference sequence). The J gene is TRBJ2-6, the V gene TRBV5-4; tentative D call: TRBD1 (5 bases). This TCR came from a man between 65 and 79 years old with active COVID-19. The sample taken for sequencing was peripheral blood. The CDR3 nucleotides read TGTGCCAGCAGCTTGCGGCAGGGAAGGGCTGGGGCCAACGTCCTGACTTTC. Its translation: CASSLRQGRAGANVLTF.